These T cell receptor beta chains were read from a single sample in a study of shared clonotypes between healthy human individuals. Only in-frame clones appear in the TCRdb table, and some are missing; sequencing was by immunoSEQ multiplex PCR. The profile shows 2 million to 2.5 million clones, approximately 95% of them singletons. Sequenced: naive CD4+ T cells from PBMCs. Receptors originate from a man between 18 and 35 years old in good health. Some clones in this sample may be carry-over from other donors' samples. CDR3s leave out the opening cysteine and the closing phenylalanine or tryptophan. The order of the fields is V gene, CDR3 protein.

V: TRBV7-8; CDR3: ASSLEGPGLYGYT
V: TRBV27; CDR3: ASSLMGSNQPQH
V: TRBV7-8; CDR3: ASSLDRGQLNTEAF
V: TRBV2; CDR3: ASSGPGRDTGELF
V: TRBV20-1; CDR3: SAIRPDTQY
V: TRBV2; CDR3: ASSRLNTEAF
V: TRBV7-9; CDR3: ASSLAASETQY
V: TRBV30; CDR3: AWSRDRNQPQH
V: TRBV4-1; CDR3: ASSPTHREVYYGYT
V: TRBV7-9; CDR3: ASSRGQGAEEQY
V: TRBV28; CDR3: ASSPGTGLGYT
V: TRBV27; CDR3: ASSTREGGNEQF
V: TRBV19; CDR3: ASSQFGGEPQH
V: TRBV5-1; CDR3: ASSTGGTSYEQY
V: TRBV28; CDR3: ASSLFGGRSYNEQF
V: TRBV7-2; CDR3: ASSFITDTQY
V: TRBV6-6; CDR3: ASSTRTGGYEQY
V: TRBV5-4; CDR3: ASSSLAGDADTQY
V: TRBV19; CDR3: ASSIDSGLAGDNEQF
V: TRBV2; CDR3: ASSGGPRGEQY
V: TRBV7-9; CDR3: ASSLVSGQDSNQPQH
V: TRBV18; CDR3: ASSPGVPTVPYEQY
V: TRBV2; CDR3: ASSIADSPGELF
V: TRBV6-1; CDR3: ASSELAVNTGELF
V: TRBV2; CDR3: ASSGIASSYEQY
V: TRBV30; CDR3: ASRGINNEQF
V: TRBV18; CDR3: ASSGGNSNQPQH
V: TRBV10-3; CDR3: AISYRTGGASYNEQF
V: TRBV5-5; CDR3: ASSLSGTATTRGGYT
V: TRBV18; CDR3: ASSPSSGNNEQF
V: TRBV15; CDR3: ATSKTGFGEKLF
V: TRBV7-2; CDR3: ASSPPPPRTQY
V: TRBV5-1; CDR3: ASSTGETQY
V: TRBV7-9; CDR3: ASSLEAGTYYGYT
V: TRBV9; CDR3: ASSQGQSSGNTIY
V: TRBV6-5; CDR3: ASSYRDRLYEQY
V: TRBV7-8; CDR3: ASSSLGGYT
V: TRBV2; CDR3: ASRPGLAGSTDTQY
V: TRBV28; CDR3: ASSILAGQNEQF
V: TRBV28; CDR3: ASPPRQGSGEQF
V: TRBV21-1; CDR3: ASSTTNSYNEQF
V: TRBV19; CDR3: ASSISGVYRDQPQH